What follows is one TCR beta chain and its context. Its antigen specificity is not known. Within one base of it there is no much larger clone, and no base qualities were kept. Whole blood was collected in K2EDTA tubes by collaborating institutions according to the institutions' own protocols. Collaborator samples were shipped for TCRbeta analysis as frozen whole blood, isolated PBMCs, or DNA extracted from either sample type. TCRbeta CDR3 regions were amplified from genomic DNA using the immunoSEQ Assay, a bias-controlled multiplex PCR. As for how the authors treated the data: Within the assay, amplification of reference gene primers was used to estimate how many nucleated cells each sample contained. Sequence reads were collapsed and filtered to measure the absolute abundance of every unique TCRbeta CDR3 rearrangement. Productive Simpson clonality was computed per sample as the square root of Simpson's diversity index over productive rearrangements. This is the immuneACCESS table as TCRdb keeps it, with only in-frame sequences that have V and J called. A part of the clones is gone; compared with another copy, unresolved V genes explain less than half, and the rest is unexplained. V, J and clone size are taken as reported in that table, and D and trimming were inferred from the DNA itself. Counted in this sample were around 64,000 clones; 80% to 90% of them appeared once. Roughly 3.2% of the sample is taken by the ten largest.

The source of the sample is a study of blood T cell repertoires in COVID-19 (TCRdb year 2020). Context from the whole study: Samples from collaborators originated in the United States, Italy and Spain and spanned both the acute and convalescent phases of COVID-19. The prospective study material was composed of cDNA or gDNA derived from T cells, B-cell-depleted T cells, or PBMCs. Deeply sampled blood TCRbeta repertoires from subjects exposed to, actively infected with, or recovered from COVID-19 were included in the dataset. The repertoires were made available in a free public database intended to serve as a resource for research on the immune response to SARS-CoV-2. Samples came from the ongoing ImmuneRACE study (first 160 participants) plus 1,254 subjects from 6 global collaborators. A de-identified subject ID, COVID-19 status, age in years and sex were almost always included in the sample metadata. Where available, HLA class I and class II types were obtained from metadata supplied by the sample provider rather than from assay-based typing.

What the research found in general, with its limitations: How much clinical and demographic metadata was included differed by source and by participant, and the metadata was provided uncurated.

Spanning cysteine to phenylalanine, the CDR3 consists of 21 amino acids. Only CDR3 DNA is held: 63 bases, read in frame from base 1. The germline V gene specifies SGDLS as CDR1 and YYNGEE as CDR2. V trim: 0 bases; J trim: 5 bases; unmatched bases: 21. This TCR derives from a man over 45 with active COVID-19. The sample comprised peripheral blood. In this chain, TRBV9 is recombined with TRBJ2-1; 9 bases in between match TRBD2. The nucleotide sequence is given as TGTGCCAGCAGCGTAGTAACCCCCACCCTCGGGTTAGCGGGAGTGAACAATGAGCAGTTCTTC. Its protein reads: CASSVVTPTLGLAGVNNEQFF.